This TCR beta chain was sequenced during a study of blood T cell repertoires in COVID-19. Overall study context: PBMCs, B-cell-depleted T cells, or T cells were the source of the cDNA or gDNA that made up the material.

Repertoires were generated with immunoSEQ multiplex PCR, while TCRdb's copy carries only in-frame clones and drops some. The table has 200,000 to 250,000 clones, around 85% seen once. This clone has a single count. V was pared by 0 bases and J by 4 bases, with 12 bases of the junction left unmatched. This CDR3 has 18 residues. The germline V gene encodes CDR1 SGHNT and CDR2 YYREEE (reference sequence). Participants reported their clinical history, and cohort assignment relied on those reports. The chain has TRBV5-4 and TRBJ2-5; TRBD2 aligns across 10 bases. Material for sequencing was PBMCs or T cells enriched from blood (not recorded which). The clonotype was recovered from a woman in her forties or fifties in a cohort exposed to, infected with or recovered from COVID-19 (not recorded which). In nucleotides, the CDR3 is TGTGCCAGCAGCTTGGGTCGGAAAAGCGGGGGGGCCGGAGAGACCCAGTACTTC. The encoded protein is CASSLGRKSGGAGETQYF.